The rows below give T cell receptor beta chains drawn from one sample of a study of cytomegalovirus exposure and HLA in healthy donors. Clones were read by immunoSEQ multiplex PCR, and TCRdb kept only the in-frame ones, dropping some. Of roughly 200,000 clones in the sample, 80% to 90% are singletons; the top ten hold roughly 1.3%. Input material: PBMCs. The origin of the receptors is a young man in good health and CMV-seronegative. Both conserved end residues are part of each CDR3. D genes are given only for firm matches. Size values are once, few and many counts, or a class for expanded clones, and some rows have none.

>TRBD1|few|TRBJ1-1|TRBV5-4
TGTGCCAGCAGCTTGGAACAGGGGAGGTACACTGAAGCTTTCTTT
CASSLEQGRYTEAFF
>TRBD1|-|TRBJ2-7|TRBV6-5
TGTGCCAGCAGTCGGGACAGGGGGTTGGACGAGCAGTACTTC
CASSRDRGLDEQYF
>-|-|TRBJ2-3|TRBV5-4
TGTGCCAGCAGCTTAGGACAGAAGACAGATACGCAGTATTTT
CASSLGQKTDTQYF
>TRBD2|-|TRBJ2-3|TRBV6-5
TGTGCCAGCAGCCAGCGGGGGGATACGCAGTATTTT
CASSQRGDTQYF
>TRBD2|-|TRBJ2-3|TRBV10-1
TGCGCCAGCCCCAGCGGGGGGAAGAAGAACACAGATACGCAGTATTTT
CASPSGGKKNTDTQYF
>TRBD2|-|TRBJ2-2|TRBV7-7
TGTGCTAGCAGCTCAGCGGGGGGGCGGCACACCGGGGAGCTGTTTTTT
CASSSAGGRHTGELFF
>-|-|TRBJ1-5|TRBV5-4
TGTGCCAGCAGCCCTGATCCGGGCAATCAGCCCCAGCATTTT
CASSPDPGNQPQHF
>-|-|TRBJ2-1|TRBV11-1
TGTGCCAGCAGCCGGACTGTCTACAATGAGCAGTTCTTC
CASSRTVYNEQFF
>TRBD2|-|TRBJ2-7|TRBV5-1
TGCGCCAGCAGCTTGGGTCCTTTAGCGGGAGGGACCTACGAGCAGTACTTC
CASSLGPLAGGTYEQYF
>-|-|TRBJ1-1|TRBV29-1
TGCAGCGTTCTCAGGGCCTCAAAAGGGGACACTGAAGCTTTCTTT
CSVLRASKGDTEAFF
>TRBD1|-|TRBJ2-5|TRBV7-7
TGTGCTAGCAGCTTAGAGATAGGGGGCGAAGAGACCCAGTACTTC
CASSLEIGGEETQYF
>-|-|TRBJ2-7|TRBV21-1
TGTCCTTACACTCACCGCGTTCCGTGCGGAGGGAACTACGAGCAGTACTTC
CPYTHRVPCGGNYEQYF